This T cell receptor (beta chain) was documented in a study of shared clonotypes between healthy human individuals (dated by TCRdb to the early 2020s). Looking at the study overall: The cohort comprised two women and three men aged 18 to 49 years. For each donor, CD4 naive and CD4 memory were each run on three plates, CD8 naive on two plates, and CD8 memory on one plate. To estimate repertoire size and how much clonotype sharing occurs between individuals, the study deeply sequenced the blood TCR repertoires of roughly 5 healthy adults. To increase sequencing depth and limit assay-specific biases, TCR repertoire library preparation and sequencing were carried out by different laboratories using diverse techniques. Per donor, leukapheresis produced somewhere between about 0.85 and 8.9 billion PBMCs.

On the study overall, not on this receptor specifically: About 5% of naive CD4, around 3.5% of naive CD8, 2.3% of memory CD4, and about 0.4% of memory CD8 clonotypes were shared across four donors. Because the study included only a small number of donors, the genetic and exposure-history diversity represented was limited. Based on pairwise subsampling, the degree of clonotype sharing among donors was expected to be affected by sequencing depth. Sampling was restricted to blood, and TCR repertoires in tissues likely differ from the TCR repertoires found in blood. Naive subsets generally had larger estimated clonotype richness than memory subsets did. Even with the large sequencing depth, rarefaction of the sorted-subset datasets indicated that sequencing was incomplete. Clonotypes shared by all four sorted-subset donors showed higher generation probabilities than non-shared clonotypes.

CD8 naive samples consisted of CD45RO-negative cells that were positively selected for CCR7, yielding a CD45RA+CCR7+ population without TemRA cells. The donors were healthy, HIV-negative adults with no recently reported acute infections or vaccinations. All donors were Caucasian adults living in Nashville, Tennessee, USA. Blood was collected by leukapheresis, and PBMCs were isolated by Ficoll-Histopaque density gradient centrifugation and then cryopreserved in liquid nitrogen vapor phase. Analytical flow cytometry was used to check the purity and quantity of every magnetically sorted T cell population. Each sorted fraction had its genomic DNA isolated and then quantified by UV absorbance on a Nanodrop 2000c. V trim: 2 bases; J trim: 2 bases; unmatched bases: 5. CDR1 SGHDT and CDR2 YYEEEE are derived from the germline V gene. The cysteine opens and the phenylalanine closes a CDR3 of 15 amino acids. The retained sequence is limited to the CDR3, 45 bases, with the frame set at the first base.

Regarding this clone: The specificity of this receptor is unknown. No qualities accompany the bases; no much larger clone lies one base away.

Using the deep immunoSEQ assay, TCR CDR3 regions were amplified from genomic DNA by multiplex PCR. Genomic DNA extracted from each cell subset was distributed evenly over all wells of several immunoSEQ 96-well plates, and each plate served as one replicate. For sorted subsets, approximately 190 ng of genomic DNA, equivalent to roughly 30,000 T cell genomes, went into each replicate PCR. The purified libraries were quantified using a Qubit 3.0 fluorometer, sized with a Bioanalyzer 2100, and then quantified again using the KAPA Library Quantification kit. Every immunoSEQ 96-well plate was sequenced on a separate single-read 150-cycle Illumina NextSeq 550 flow cell. Regarding the original processing steps: Because the immunoSEQ output held only junctional sequences and lacked quality scores, the filtering could not match the filtering applied to full-length reads. Sequences were annotated with PyIR, a Python wrapper for IgBLAST v1.9, and V/J genes and CDR3 were assigned using IMGT germline references. Any read was removed if the V/J assignment was weak (E-value above 1e-6), the CDR3 was missing, or the read contained stop codons, out-of-frame junctions, or ambiguous translated residues. V3J clonotypes were defined as sequences sharing an identical inferred V gene, J gene, and CDR3 amino acid sequence. Percentage overlap between repertoires was calculated by dividing the number of shared unique clonotypes by the size of the smaller repertoire. RTK rarefaction, the Chao1 estimator, and Recon v2.1 estimates of unobserved clonotypes were used to assess repertoire richness. Generation probabilities were computed with OLGA for all TCRbeta clonotypes obtained by the gDNA method from four donors. TCRdb holds this immuneACCESS table with in-frame rearrangements only. Some clones are missing; in checked studies, unresolved V genes explain under half, and the rest has no known cause. Clone size and V and J calls were adopted from that table, with D and trimming inferred from the DNA. The sample has about 2.2 million clones on record, roughly 95% of them singletons. Together, the top ten hold over 1.5% of the sample.

In this chain, TRBV5-6 is recombined with TRBJ2-7; 9 nucleotides in the junction match TRBD2. The sequence came from a young man in good health. Some clones in this sample may be carry-over from other donors' samples. The sequencing sample was made of naive CD8+ T cells from PBMCs. Explained via the paper, the cell subset or site label denotes: CD45RA+CCR7+. The bases are TGTGCCAGCAGCTTCAGAGCGGGAGGTGCCTACGAGCAGTACTTC. Its protein reads: CASSFRAGGAYEQYF.